This T cell receptor (beta chain) came from a study of high-grade serous ovarian cancer treatment subgroups. Study details: On average, approximately 14,000 reads and about 7,400 unique TCR beta rearrangements were obtained per sample.

Regarding this clone: The antigen remains undetermined.

Study findings and constraints: Repertoire analysis covered CDR3 alone, not CDR1 or CDR2. TCR clonal relatedness correlated positively with neoantigen level. Tumors within one patient showed repertoire similarity of about 0.095 to 0.85.

The tumor samples were collected prior to definitive surgery or chemotherapy. The V end lost 11 bases, the J end lost 0 bases, and 17 bases lay between the germline ends. Germline V gives CDR1 MNHNS, CDR2 SASEGT. The CDR3 extends over 15 amino acids. Some clones are missing from TCRdb's copy, which holds only in-frame ones; the method was immunoSEQ multiplex PCR. There are more than 35,000 clones in the sample; about four fifths occur only once, and around 3.3% lies in the top ten. Sequenced sample: tumor tissue. This clonotype originated in a human donor with high-grade serous ovarian cancer. The V gene is TRBV6-1, the J gene TRBJ2-1; D is unclear. The CDR3 bases are TGTGCCCGTCTCCGGGTTATGAGCTCCTACAATGAGCAGTTCTTC. Protein: CARLRVMSSYNEQFF.